This TCR beta chain was obtained from a study of post-analysis software for immune sequencing data. General study findings and limits: Controls showed significantly higher normalized Chao1 diversity than did multiple sclerosis patients. F-measure co-clustering was strong for batch-matched samples. Controls showed lower frequencies than patients for four to six TRBV segments, and TRBV5-6, TRBV5-1 and TRBV20-1 were among these.

With 3 bases clipped from V and 1 base from J, the junction kept 3 bases outside the gene matches. The CDR3 is made up of 15 amino acids. Germline CDR1 and CDR2: SNHLY and FYNNEI. This clonotype has just a few counts. What it recognizes is unknown. cDNA libraries of TCR beta carried unique molecular identifiers. T cells numbering about 0.85 to 10 million yielded cDNA molecules that totaled some 500,000. TCRdb independently ran MiXCR on the PCR reads; one entry per CDR3 protein. The sample carries fewer than 850,000 distinct CDR3 sequences, about 45% recorded once. V and J are TRBV2 and TRBJ1-5; 7 nucleotides line up with TRBD1. This receptor was identified in a girl between 5 and 17 years old with multiple sclerosis. Specimen: blood. CDR3 sequence reads: CASSDQGGSNQPQHF. Written as DNA, the CDR3 is TGTGCCAGCAGTGACCAGGGGGGGAGCAATCAGCCCCAGCATTTT.